The 30 T cell receptor beta chains below all came from one sample that was sequenced in a study of T cell responses to AZD1222 COVID-19 vaccine. The repertoire was sequenced with immunoSEQ multiplex PCR; TCRdb's copy has only in-frame clones and lacks some. The data contain 180,000 or so clones, 88% of them singletons. Sequencing was performed on peripheral blood, taken 28 days after the second AZD1222 dose. Every receptor here comes from an adult who received the AZD1222 COVID-19 vaccine.

This chain connects TRBV7-2 to TRBJ2-5, with D unclear. Looked up from germline, CDR1 is SGHTA and CDR2 is FQGNSA. The CDR3 is made up of 15 amino acids. The V and J ends lost 0 bases and 5 bases respectively, with 13 bases between them. CDR3 loop: CASSLAGWVRETQYF. Written as DNA, the CDR3 is TGTGCCAGCAGCTTAGCGGGGTGGGTGAGGGAGACCCAGTACTTC.

The rearrangement uses TRBV7-9 and TRBJ2-1, with 9 positions matching TRBD2. Germline trimming cut 7 bases from V and 7 bases from J; bases unmatched to any gene: 14. Per the germline V gene, CDR1 is SEHNR and CDR2 is FQNEAQ (reference sequence). This CDR3 region has 16 residues. CDR3 coding DNA: TGTGCCAGCACCTGGCTAGCGGGAATGGGGGAGAATGAGCAGTTCTTC. Translating gives CASTWLAGMGENEQFF.

The genes are TRBV27 and TRBJ2-2; D is ambiguous. V shed 3 bases and J shed 1 base, with 9 bases lying between them. Germline CDR1 and CDR2: MNHEY and SMNVEV (reference sequence). The CDR3 totals 15 residues. The CDR3 DNA reads as TGTGCCAGCAGTTTTAGACAAATGAACACCGGGGAGCTGTTTTTT. It encodes CASSFRQMNTGELFF.

The chain couples TRBV23-1 to TRBJ2-5; a possible D gene is TRBD1 (6 bases). TRBV23-1 is an ORF, and what it does is uncertain. V gave up 6 bases and J gave up 2 bases, with 13 bases separating them. The CDR3 spans 14 residues. The DNA for the CDR3 is TGCGCCAGCAGGGGAAGGGACAAACAAGAGACCCAGTACTTC. Protein product: CASRGRDKQETQYF.

This clone was seen just once. This chain joins TRBV7-2 and TRBJ2-7; D is tentatively TRBD1 or TRBD2 (5 bases each). Trimming took 11 bases from V and 0 from J, leaving 17 bases between them. The CDR3 is made up of 14 amino acids. CDR1 is SGHTA and CDR2 is FQGNSA in the germline V gene. As DNA, the CDR3 is TGTGCCTGTGGGGGAGATCAAAGCTCCTACGAGCAGTACTTC. Translated: CACGGDQSSYEQYF.

The V call is TRBV27, the J call TRBJ1-4; 7 positions agree with TRBD1. CDR3 length equals 14 residues. Germline CDR1 and CDR2: MNHEY and SMNVEV (reference sequence). Losses at the gene ends were 3 bases for V and 7 bases for J; bases not matched to a gene: 5. The CDR3 sequence is CASSLTGSGEKLFF. In nucleotides, the CDR3 is TGTGCCAGCAGTTTGACAGGGTCGGGTGAAAAACTGTTTTTT.

This sequence joins TRBV30 and TRBJ2-6, with 8 bases matching TRBD1. The CDR3 contains 15 residues. The junction had 4 bases not matched to a gene; V was cut back by 2 bases and J by 4 bases. Germline CDR1 and CDR2: GTSNPN and SVGIG (reference sequence). CDR3: CAWSRGQGGANVLTF. The CDR3, as DNA: TGTGCCTGGAGTAGAGGACAGGGCGGGGCCAACGTCCTGACTTTC.

This clone was found once. This sequence joins TRBV2 and TRBJ2-4, with 8 bases aligning to TRBD1. The CDR3 loop spans 14 amino acids. In germline, CDR1 is SNHLY, CDR2 FYNNEI. V lost 3 bases, J lost 8 bases, and 6 bases stayed unmatched. The CDR3 bases are TGTGCCAGCAGTGACCGGACAGGGATCGACATTCAGTACTTC. Amino acids: CASSDRTGIDIQYF.

V is TRBV10-1 and J is TRBJ2-5; D possibly corresponds to TRBD2 (6 bases). The CDR3 is 15 amino acids. The V end lost 7 bases, the J end lost 1 base, and 16 bases lay between the germline ends. CDR1 is WNHNN and CDR2 is SYGVQD in the germline V gene (reference sequence). CDR3 bases: TGCGCCAGCACCTCGGGAGTTTGTTTCCAAGAGACCCAGTACTTC. Translating gives CASTSGVCFQETQYF.

This chain uses TRBV27 with TRBJ1-1; D possibly corresponds to TRBD1 (6 bases). Germline values: CDR1 MNHEY, CDR2 SMNVEV (reference sequence). The CDR3 spans 13 residues. Trimming took off 6 bases at V and 5 bases at J, with 13 bases between the two ends. The CDR3 loop is CASSPGRGTEAFF. The CDR3 DNA sequence: TGTGCCAGCAGCCCTGGTAGGGGGACTGAAGCTTTCTTT.

The chain employs TRBV7-2 and TRBJ2-3; a possible D gene is TRBD1 (5 bases). CDR1 SGHTA and CDR2 FQGNSA come from the germline V gene. This CDR3 has 15 amino acids. With 2 bases removed from V and 1 base from J, the gap between germline ends came to 10 bases. The CDR3 protein is CASSLYVGRTDTQYF. Written as DNA, the CDR3 is TGTGCCAGCAGCTTATACGTGGGGCGCACAGATACGCAGTATTTT.

This chain joins TRBV24-1 and TRBJ1-5; D unresolved. Trimming removed 4 bases at V and 4 bases at J, with 16 bases between. Germline loops: CDR1 KGHDR, CDR2 SFDVKD. CDR3 length equals 16 residues. CDR3 bases: TGTGCCACCAGTGAGTTTGGACCGCCGGGGAATCAGCCCCAGCATTTT. This gives the protein CATSEFGPPGNQPQHF.

The gene calls are TRBV15 and TRBJ2-1; 11 bases are shared with TRBD2. V shed 5 bases and J 7 bases; nucleotides not matched to a gene: 7. The CDR3 consists of 15 residues. Germline lookup yields CDR1 LNHNV and CDR2 YYDKDF (reference sequence). The CDR3 protein is CATSVRTSGLNEQFF. In DNA form, the CDR3 reads TGTGCCACCAGCGTAAGGACTAGCGGGCTAAATGAGCAGTTCTTC. Full variable domain (rest looked up from reference TRBV15 and TRBJ2-1): DAMVIQNPRYQVTQFGKPVTLSCSQTLNHNVMYWYQQKSSQAPKLLFHYYDKDFNNEADTPDNFQSRRPNTSFCFLDIRSPGLGDTAMYLCATSVRTSGLNEQFFGPGTRLTVL.

The chain recombines TRBV28 with TRBJ1-5; 10 bases line up with TRBD1. The CDR3 runs 17 residues. Germline V gene sequence: CDR1 MDHEN, CDR2 SYDVKM. V trimming: 7 bases; J trimming: 6 bases; junction bases outside the gene matches: 15. In DNA form, the CDR3 reads TGTGCCAGCAATACCCGGGGGGGACAGGGGATTGGTCAGCCCCAGCATTTT. This encodes CASNTRGGQGIGQPQHF.

This clone occurred once. The rearrangement joins TRBV10-3 to TRBJ2-3; a weak D match, TRBD1 (7 bases). Per the germline V gene, CDR1 is ENHRY and CDR2 is SYGVKD. V lost 4 bases and J lost 5, with 13 bases in between. The CDR3 consists of 14 residues. CDR3 loop: CAISVEGAVDTQYF. CDR3 DNA: TGTGCCATCAGTGTGGAGGGGGCGGTAGATACGCAGTATTTT.

The chain has TRBV6-2 or TRBV6-3 and TRBJ2-3; the D gene is possibly TRBD1 (6 bases). Trimming stripped 6 bases from V and 4 bases from J, with 11 bases between. The CDR3 extends over 13 amino acids. CDR1 and CDR2 (germline): MNHEY, SVGEGT. CDR3 sequence: CASSLYRADTQYF. The CDR3 DNA reads TGTGCCAGCAGCCTTTACAGGGCAGATACGCAGTATTTT.

The chain combines TRBV28 with TRBJ1-4; D is ambiguous. CDR1 and CDR2 from the germline V gene are MDHEN and SYDVKM. There are 13 residues in the CDR3. Trimming removed 4 bases at V and 3 bases at J, with 6 bases between. CDR3 protein: CASSYGANEKLFF. The CDR3 DNA is TGTGCCAGCAGTTACGGGGCTAATGAAAAACTGTTTTTT.

The chain carries TRBV6-5 and TRBJ2-1, with D hard to call. Trimming cost V 5 bases and J 5 bases, with 4 bases left between them. The CDR3 has 11 amino acids. Germline CDR1 reads MNHEY; CDR2 reads SVGAGI. The CDR3 DNA follows: TGTGCCAGCAGTCTGGACAATGAGCAGTTCTTC. Translated: CASSLDNEQFF.

V and J are TRBV27 and TRBJ1-5; D is uncertain. CDR1 MNHEY and CDR2 SMNVEV come from the germline V gene (reference sequence). Trimming cost V 0 bases and J 7 bases, with 10 bases left between them. The CDR3 runs to 14 residues. The CDR3 spells CASSLSGVGQPQHF. In DNA, the CDR3 is TGTGCCAGCAGTTTATCGGGTGTGGGACAGCCCCAGCATTTT.

This clone was picked up one time. This chain links TRBV7-2 with TRBJ1-5; D remains ambiguous. Germline V gene data show CDR1 as SGHTA and CDR2 as FQGNSA. V gave up 1 base and J gave up 0 bases, with 7 bases separating them. The CDR3 length is 15 residues. The CDR3 sequence is CASSLETYSNQPQHF. The CDR3, as DNA: TGTGCCAGCAGCTTAGAAACTTATAGCAATCAGCCCCAGCATTTT.

This chain joins TRBV5-1 and TRBJ2-7; 10 bases map to TRBD2. CDR1 and CDR2 (germline): SGHRS, YFSETQ. Trimming cost V 4 bases and J 6 bases; bases outside gene matches: 7. This CDR3 contains 14 residues. In DNA form, the CDR3 reads TGCGCCAGCAGCGCCGGGACTAGCGCTACCGAGCAGTACTTC. Translating it yields CASSAGTSATEQYF.

As DNA, the CDR3 is TGTGCCAGCAGCCACATCTCGGCGGGAGAAAATGAGCAGTTCTTC. Translating it yields CASSHISAGENEQFF. The chain combines TRBV6-4 with TRBJ2-1, with 7 nucleotides matching TRBD2. The ends lost 6 bases at V and 7 bases at J; junction bases unmatched: 12. CDR1 is MRHNA and CDR2 is SNTAGT in the germline V gene. The CDR3 covers 15 residues.

This chain uses TRBV2 with TRBJ2-1; D remains ambiguous. The V gene lost 2 bases and the J gene lost 9 bases, with 14 bases spanning the gap. Germline V CDR1 and CDR2: SNHLY, FYNNEI. The CDR3 is 14 residues long. CDR3 nucleotide sequence: TGTGCCAGCAGTGAAACGGGCCCTACGGGTGAGCAGTTCTTC. Residues: CASSETGPTGEQFF.

The rearrangement joins TRBV7-2 to TRBJ2-1; 7 bases fit TRBD1. Trimming removed 4 bases from V and 10 bases from J; junction bases left unmatched: 7. The CDR3 is made up of 13 amino acids. Looked up from germline, CDR1 is SGHTA and CDR2 is FQGNSA. DNA for the CDR3: TGTGCCAGCAGCTCACCAGGGGGATACGAGCAGTTCTTC. This sequence encodes CASSSPGGYEQFF.

This chain links TRBV7-5 with TRBJ1-1; the table gives TRBD1 as D, unverified against the DNA. TRBV7-5 is labeled a pseudogene. The CDR3 loop spans 18 amino acids. DNA of the CDR3: TGTGCCAGAAGCGCGCGTCGACTGCCACAGGGCCCGAACACTGAAGCTTTCTTT. Its protein is CARSARRLPQGPNTEAFF.

Only one count was recorded for this clone. V is TRBV7-9 and J is TRBJ1-2, with 7 bases that match TRBD1. The CDR3 spans 16 residues. V lost 6 bases to trimming and J lost 3 bases; unmatched junction nucleotides: 13. CDR1 and CDR2 from the germline V gene are SEHNR and FQNEAQ (reference sequence). The CDR3 sequence: CASSKGGSVVDYGYTF. CDR3 sequence (DNA): TGTGCCAGCAGTAAAGGGGGCTCGGTGGTCGACTATGGCTACACCTTC.

The chain combines TRBV6-5 with TRBJ1-1; D might be TRBD1 (6 bases). V lost 5 bases and J 4 bases, leaving 14 bases between the germline ends. From germline, CDR1 is MNHEY and CDR2 SVGAGI. The CDR3 is made up of 14 amino acids. The CDR3, as DNA: TGTGCCAGCAGTCGTCTTAGGGGGGGCACTGAAGCTTTCTTT. As protein: CASSRLRGGTEAFF.

This chain connects TRBV6-5 to TRBJ1-2, with D unresolved. Looked up from germline, CDR1 is MNHEY and CDR2 is SVGAGI. V lost 1 base and J lost 5, with 11 bases in between. The CDR3 contains 14 residues. The CDR3 region is CASSYFGVGYGYTF. The CDR3 DNA reads as TGTGCCAGCAGTTACTTCGGGGTCGGGTATGGCTACACCTTC.

The V gene is TRBV5-1, the J gene TRBJ2-7, with TRBD2 matching over 9 bases. Germline CDR1 SGHRS, CDR2 YFSETQ. V lost 2 bases to trimming and J lost 0 bases; unmatched junction nucleotides: 3. There are 15 residues in the CDR3. The DNA for the CDR3 is TGCGCCAGCAGCTTCCGACTAGCGGACTCCTACGAGCAGTACTTC. As protein: CASSFRLADSYEQYF.

The chain combines TRBV7-3 with TRBJ2-7; maybe TRBD1 (8 bases). The CDR3 is made up of 14 amino acids. Deletions cut 5 bases from V and 4 bases from J, with 15 bases between. From germline, CDR1 is SGHTA and CDR2 FQGTGA. CDR3 nucleotides: TGTGCCAGCAGCCCACAGGGGGGGTTTTACGAGCAGTACTTC. Translating it yields CASSPQGGFYEQYF. Full variable domain (rest looked up from reference TRBV7-3 and TRBJ2-7): GAGVSQTPSNKVTEKGKYVELRCDPISGHTALYWYRQSLGQGPEFLIYFQGTGAADDSGLPNDRFFAVRPEGSVSTLKIQRTERGDSAVYLCASSPQGGFYEQYFGPGTRLTVT.